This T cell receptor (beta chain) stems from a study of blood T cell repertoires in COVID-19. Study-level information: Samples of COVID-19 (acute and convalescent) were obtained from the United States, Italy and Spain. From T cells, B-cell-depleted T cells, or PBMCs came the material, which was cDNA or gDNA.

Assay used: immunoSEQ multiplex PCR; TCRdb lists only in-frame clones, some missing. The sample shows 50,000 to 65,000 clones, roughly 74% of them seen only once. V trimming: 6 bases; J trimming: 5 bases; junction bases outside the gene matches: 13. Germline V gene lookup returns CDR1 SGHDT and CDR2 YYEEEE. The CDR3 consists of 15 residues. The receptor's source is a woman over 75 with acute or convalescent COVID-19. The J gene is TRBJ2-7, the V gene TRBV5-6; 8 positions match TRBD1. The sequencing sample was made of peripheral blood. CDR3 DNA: TGTGCCAGCAACCACCAGGGGATCAGGGGGCACGAGCAGTACTTC. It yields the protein CASNHQGIRGHEQYF.